The 21 T cell receptor beta chains below come from one sample, sequenced in a study of T cells in tuberculosis (dated by TCRdb to 2016 to 2019). Library preparation was by the immunoSEQ multiplex PCR assay. TCRdb carries this immuneACCESS record with in-frame sequences only. Its versions omit some clonotypes, under half of them owing to an unresolved V gene in the studies checked, with the rest unexplained. The sample table contains some 40,000 clones; only one count was recorded for approximately 94% of them. The ten largest clones add up to around 4.7% of the sample. The time point label, as the study defines it: new active TB diagnosis, blood taken before or within 7 days of starting treatment. The starting material was PBMCs, obtained at tuberculosis diagnosis. All receptors derive from an adult with tuberculosis.

The gene calls are TRBV2 and TRBJ2-1; possible D gene TRBD2, 6 bases. V lost 4 bases to trimming and J lost 3 bases, with 13 bases between them. The CDR3 consists of 15 residues. CDR1 and CDR2 from the germline V gene are SNHLY and FYNNEI. The CDR3 reads CASSVRSGDYNEQFF. DNA for the CDR3: TGTGCCAGCAGTGTACGTAGCGGTGACTACAATGAGCAGTTCTTC.

The chain carries TRBV10-3 and TRBJ1-1; D may be TRBD1 (5 bases). Trimming pared 7 bases from V and 1 base from J, leaving 10 bases between. Looked up from germline, CDR1 is ENHRY and CDR2 is SYGVKD. This CDR3 comprises 13 residues. The CDR3, as DNA: TGTGCCATCACCGAGACAGCGAACACTGAAGCTTTCTTT. It encodes CAITETANTEAFF.

This clone was picked up one time. The chain carries TRBV10-3 and TRBJ1-4; 12 nucleotides match TRBD1. This CDR3 is 18 amino acids long. Germline CDR1 reads ENHRY; CDR2 reads SYGVKD. V shed 2 bases and J 12 bases; nucleotides not matched to a gene: 16. CDR3 amino acids: CAISEKEFIGTGGVELFF. Here the CDR3 DNA reads TGTGCCATCAGTGAGAAAGAGTTTATCGGGACAGGGGGCGTCGAACTGTTTTTT.

The chain joins TRBV7-8 to TRBJ1-5; TRBD1 is a possible D gene (5 bases). Trimming removed 0 bases from V and 5 bases from J, with 5 bases in between. The CDR3 has 13 residues. Germline-derived CDR1 and CDR2 are SGHVS and FQNEAQ. CDR3 residues: CASSLAQDQPQHF. The CDR3 bases are TGTGCCAGCAGCTTAGCACAGGATCAGCCCCAGCATTTT. The whole variable domain, remainder taken from reference TRBV7-8 and TRBJ1-5, is GAGVSQSPRYKVAKRGQDVALRCDPISGHVSLFWYQQALGQGPEFLTYFQNEAQLDKSGLPSDRFFAERPEGSVSTLKIQRTQQEDSAVYLCASSLAQDQPQHFGDGTRLSIL.

The V and J genes are TRBV30 and TRBJ2-1, with D possibly matching TRBD2 (6 bases). Per the germline V gene, CDR1 is GTSNPN and CDR2 is SVGIG (reference sequence). V was cut by 2 bases and J by 8 bases, with 19 bases left in between. This CDR3 contains 15 residues. The CDR3 nucleotides read TGTGCCTGGAGTTCATGGGGGACTGCGAGGGATGAGCAGTTCTTC. Amino acids: CAWSSWGTARDEQFF.

This chain connects TRBV29-1 to TRBJ2-1, with a tentative D call TRBD2 (5 bases). Trimming left V 6 bases short and J 12 bases short, with 27 bases between. Germline V lookup: CDR1 SQVTM, CDR2 ANQGSEA. The CDR3 is made up of 15 amino acids. In DNA form, the CDR3 reads TGCAGCGTGCCTGTTTCCGGGGATCCTACGTTGGGGCAGTTCTTC. Protein sequence: CSVPVSGDPTLGQFF.

The chain carries TRBV15 and TRBJ1-1, with a possible D match to TRBD1 (6 bases). Between the trimmed V and J ends, which lost 7 bases and 2 bases, there was a span of 11 bases. The CDR3 has 13 amino acids. Germline V gene lookup returns CDR1 LNHNV and CDR2 YYDKDF (reference sequence). CDR3 bases: TGTGCCACCAACCGACAGGAAAACACTGAAGCTTTCTTT. Protein product: CATNRQENTEAFF. Full variable domain (outside the CDR3, taken from reference TRBV15 and TRBJ1-1): DAMVIQNPRYQVTQFGKPVTLSCSQTLNHNVMYWYQQKSSQAPKLLFHYYDKDFNNEADTPDNFQSRRPNTSFCFLDIRSPGLGDTAMYLCATNRQENTEAFFGQGTRLTVV.

This rearrangement joins TRBV27 to TRBJ2-3, with TRBD2 as a possible D gene (6 bases). The CDR3 has 16 residues. CDR1 and CDR2 from the germline V gene are MNHEY and SMNVEV (reference sequence). V lost 3 bases and J 1 base, leaving 14 bases between the germline ends. CDR3 sequence: CASSFFAGGGTDTQYF. CDR3 DNA sequence: TGTGCCAGCAGTTTCTTCGCCGGGGGAGGCACAGATACGCAGTATTTT.

The chain recombines TRBV19 with TRBJ2-1; 13 nucleotides match TRBD2. V dropped 8 bases and J dropped 10; count of bases not matched to a gene: 8. Looked up from germline, CDR1 is LNHDA and CDR2 is SQIVND (reference sequence). CDR3 length: 14 amino acids. The CDR3 DNA sequence: TGTGCCAGTGTACTAGCGGGGGGGAGTGAAGAGCAGTTCTTC. It specifies CASVLAGGSEEQFF.

This clone was picked up one time. The chain joins TRBV13 to TRBJ1-5, with D possibly matching TRBD1 (6 bases). This CDR3 contains 16 residues. Germline lookup yields CDR1 PRHDT and CDR2 FYEKMQ (reference sequence). V shed 2 bases and J shed 6 bases, with 17 bases lying between them. CDR3 sequence: CASSLRTGYDSQPQHF. CDR3 coding DNA: TGTGCCAGCAGCTTAAGAACAGGGTACGACAGTCAGCCCCAGCATTTT. The variable domain in full, completed from reference TRBV13 and TRBJ1-5, reads AAGVIQSPRHLIKEKRETATLKCYPIPRHDTVYWYQQGPGQDPQFLISFYEKMQSDKGSIPDRFSAQQFSDYHSELNMSSLELGDSALYFCASSLRTGYDSQPQHFGDGTRLSIL.

The rearrangement joins TRBV19 to TRBJ2-5, with 8 nucleotides matching TRBD2. With 4 bases clipped from V and 0 bases from J, the junction kept 4 bases outside the gene matches. CDR3 length: 15 amino acids. Germline loops: CDR1 LNHDA, CDR2 SQIVND (reference sequence). CDR3 residues: CASSNRGGNQETQYF. The CDR3, as DNA: TGTGCCAGTAGTAATCGCGGGGGGAACCAAGAGACCCAGTACTTC.

This chain uses TRBV27 with TRBJ1-1; D might be TRBD1 (5 bases). Germline V lookup: CDR1 MNHEY, CDR2 SMNVEV (reference sequence). The CDR3 is 17 amino acids. Trimming took 6 bases from V and 1 from J, leaving 21 bases between them. The CDR3 sequence is CASRRGGLFRRNTEAFF. DNA for the CDR3: TGTGCCAGCAGACGGGGGGGATTATTTAGACGGAACACTGAAGCTTTCTTT.

The chain carries TRBV7-2 and TRBJ2-7; perhaps TRBD1 as D (6 bases). With 7 bases removed from V and 3 bases from J, the gap between germline ends came to 16 bases. Germline CDR1 is SGHTA and CDR2 is FQGNSA. The CDR3 consists of 14 residues. The CDR3 DNA is TGTGCCAGCACCCGGACAGCCCATCACTACGAGCAGTACTTC. It codes for CASTRTAHHYEQYF. The whole variable domain, filled in from reference TRBV7-2 and TRBJ2-7, reads GAGVSQSPSNKVTEKGKDVELRCDPISGHTALYWYRQSLGQGLEFLIYFQGNSAPDKSGLPSDRFSAERTGGSVSTLTIQRTQQEDSAVYLCASTRTAHHYEQYFGPGTRLTVT.

Here the CDR3 reads CASSQGLAVTQETQYF. CDR3 nucleotides: TGTGCCAGCAGCCAAGGACTAGCGGTGACCCAAGAGACCCAGTACTTC. V gene TRBV14 combines with J gene TRBJ2-5; TRBD2 matches at 9 bases. The CDR3 contains 16 residues. Germline V gives CDR1 SGHDN, CDR2 FVKESK. J gave up 1 base and V 1 base, and 4 bases lay outside the gene matches.

The V gene is TRBV12-5, the J gene TRBJ1-3; no reliable D call. V gave up 6 bases and J gave up 0 bases, with 12 bases separating them. The length of the CDR3 is 15 residues. CDR1 LGHNT and CDR2 FRNRAP come from the germline V gene. The CDR3 loop reads CASGTYRSSGNTIYF. Written as DNA, the CDR3 is TGTGCTAGTGGAACTTACCGGTCCTCTGGAAACACCATATATTTT.

The chain couples TRBV18 to TRBJ1-1, with a tentative D call TRBD1 (5 bases). CDR1 is KGHSH, CDR2 LQKENI, per germline. V was clipped by 3 bases and J by 0 bases, with 17 bases between them. The CDR3 contains 17 residues. Written as DNA, the CDR3 is TGTGCCAGCTCACCGCTCAGGCCAGGGTTCATGAACACTGAAGCTTTCTTT. Its protein is CASSPLRPGFMNTEAFF.

This chain uses TRBV10-3 with TRBJ2-5, with a weak D call TRBD1 (6 bases). Trimming removed 2 bases from V and 3 bases from J, with 7 bases in between. The length of the CDR3 is 13 residues. Germline V lookup: CDR1 ENHRY, CDR2 SYGVKD. The DNA of the CDR3 is TGTGCCATCAGTGAGACAGGGAAAGAGACCCAGTACTTC. Amino acids: CAISETGKETQYF.

J is TRBJ1-2 and V is TRBV7-8; TRBD1 might be the D (5 bases). CDR1 SGHVS and CDR2 FQNEAQ come from the germline V gene. The CDR3 sequence is 15 residues long. The V end was cut by 5 bases, the J end by 0 bases, with 13 bases between. The CDR3 sequence: CASSRRRGANYGYTF. The CDR3, as DNA: TGTGCCAGCAGCCGCAGGAGGGGAGCTAACTATGGCTACACCTTC.

The chain combines TRBV10-1 with TRBJ2-5, with 7 bases fitting TRBD1. The V gene end was trimmed by 5 bases and the J gene end by 2 bases; junction bases not matched to a gene: 5. The CDR3 is made up of 14 amino acids. CDR1 is WNHNN and CDR2 is SYGVQD in the germline V gene (reference sequence). CDR3 loop: CASSRDSPQETQYF. For the CDR3, the DNA is TGCGCCAGCAGTCGGGACAGCCCTCAAGAGACCCAGTACTTC.

V is TRBV28 and J is TRBJ2-7; 13 bases align to TRBD2. The CDR3 spans 15 residues. With 6 bases clipped from V and 0 bases from J, the junction kept 2 bases outside the gene matches. Germline V CDR1 and CDR2: MDHEN, SYDVKM. The CDR3 coding sequence is TGTGCCAGCAGCCGGACTAGCGGGGGCTCCTACGAGCAGTACTTC. This codes for CASSRTSGGSYEQYF.

The chain has TRBV10-3 and TRBJ2-2; D is ambiguous. Germline V lookup: CDR1 ENHRY, CDR2 SYGVKD. This CDR3 has 11 amino acids. The V and J ends lost 6 bases and 5 bases respectively, with 4 bases between them. This CDR3 reads CAIRQTGELFF. CDR3 DNA sequence: TGTGCCATCAGACAAACCGGGGAGCTGTTTTTT.